Reported below is one T cell receptor (beta chain). No antigen is known for it. This PCR relied on a set of 60 Vbeta primers and 13 Jbeta primers. The method was immunoSEQ multiplex PCR; TCRdb's version includes in-frame clones alone and lacks a portion of them. The table shows about 110,000 clones, with roughly 82% occurring only once. The data belong to a study of cytomegalovirus exposure and HLA in healthy donors. Whole-study findings and limits: The dataset shows that most TCR sequences were rare, while some public TCRs occurred in many donors. Sequencing likely produced, as an artifact, a cluster of highly shared sequence variants.

Specimen: PBMCs. This sequence was found in a man aged 30 to 39 in good health and CMV-seropositive.

This chain's CDR3 is CASLGGAWGNTEAFF. The CDR3 DNA is TGTGCCAGCCTTGGGGGGGCCTGGGGGAACACTGAAGCTTTCTTT. This chain links TRBV6-1 with TRBJ1-1, with D perhaps matching TRBD1 (6 bases). The CDR3 length is 15 residues. CDR1 and CDR2 (germline): MNHNS, SASEGT. V lost 8 bases and J 1 base, leaving 17 bases between the germline ends.